These 15 T cell receptor beta chains share one sample of origin, sequenced in a study of blood T cell repertoires in COVID-19. Sequencing was performed with immunoSEQ multiplex PCR; in TCRdb, only in-frame clones are kept and a portion is missing. The data contain 110,000 to 150,000 clones, nearly 85% of them singletons. Material for sequencing was peripheral blood. These receptors all stem from a human donor in a cohort sampled during active COVID-19.

The chain carries TRBV11-3 and TRBJ1-2; no definite D call. The V and J ends lost 3 bases and 4 bases respectively, with 12 bases between them. The CDR3 is 14 residues long. Per the germline V gene, CDR1 is SGHNT and CDR2 is YENEEA. Here the CDR3 reads CASSFSALGYGYTF. DNA of the CDR3: TGTGCCAGCAGCTTCTCCGCCCTAGGCTATGGCTACACCTTC.

The chain uses TRBV24-1 and TRBJ2-1; D may be TRBD2 (6 bases). CDR1 KGHDR and CDR2 SFDVKD come from the germline V gene. With 5 bases removed from V and 6 bases from J, the gap between germline ends came to 16 bases. The CDR3 has 15 residues. The chain's CDR3 is CATSAVAVPGNEQFF. The CDR3 nucleotides are TGTGCCACCAGTGCCGTAGCGGTCCCCGGCAATGAGCAGTTCTTC.

The V call is TRBV7-2, the J call TRBJ2-1, with a tentative D call TRBD2 (7 bases). The germline V gene encodes CDR1 SGHTA and CDR2 FQGNSA. The CDR3 runs to 16 residues. Trimming stripped 0 bases from V and 3 bases from J, with 12 bases between. In DNA form, the CDR3 reads TGTGCCAGCAGCTTAGCGGGGCGGGGGCTCTACAATGAGCAGTTCTTC. This sequence encodes CASSLAGRGLYNEQFF.

The V and J genes are TRBV19 and TRBJ2-2; D may be TRBD1 (5 bases). Germline V CDR1 and CDR2: LNHDA, SQIVND (reference sequence). V dropped 4 bases and J dropped 6 bases, with 9 bases sitting between them. The CDR3 runs to 13 residues. The CDR3 protein is CASSTSTAGELFF. The CDR3 DNA follows: TGTGCCAGTAGTACTTCGACAGCCGGGGAGCTGTTTTTT.

This sequence joins TRBV27 and TRBJ2-6; 7 bases line up with TRBD1. CDR1 is MNHEY, CDR2 SMNVEV, per germline (reference sequence). The CDR3 runs to 18 residues. J was trimmed by 0 bases and V by 3 bases; bases with no gene match: 8. Here the CDR3 reads CASSFHRQGVSGANVLTF. CDR3 sequence (DNA): TGTGCCAGCAGTTTCCACAGGCAGGGGGTCTCTGGGGCCAACGTCCTGACTTTC.

J is TRBJ1-1 and V is TRBV7-2; no definite D call. Germline lookup yields CDR1 SGHTA and CDR2 FQGNSA. This CDR3 has 15 amino acids. Trimming left V 1 base short and J 1 base short, with 10 bases between. Here the CDR3 DNA reads TGTGCCAGCAGCTTAGGCTCGGGTGCGAACACTGAAGCTTTCTTT. Its protein is CASSLGSGANTEAFF.

CDR3 loop: CAIGASGYNIEQFF. The CDR3 nucleotides read TGTGCCATCGGGGCTAGCGGGTATAATATCGAGCAGTTCTTC. J is TRBJ2-1 and V is TRBV10-3, with TRBD2 matching 8 bases. V shed 8 bases, J shed 10 bases, and the junction held 13 bases outside the gene matches. Germline V gene data show CDR1 as ENHRY and CDR2 as SYGVKD. The CDR3 spans 14 residues.

In nucleotides, the CDR3 is TGTGCCAGCAGCTTGGGAGACAGGACTGCAACTGAAGCTTTCTTT. Encoded protein: CASSLGDRTATEAFF. V usage is TRBV7-9 and J usage is TRBJ1-1, with D perhaps TRBD1 (6 bases). Between the trimmed V and J ends, which lost 3 bases and 5 bases, there was a span of 16 bases. CDR1 is SEHNR, CDR2 FQNEAQ, per germline (reference sequence). The CDR3 consists of 15 residues.

The chain couples TRBV11-3 to TRBJ2-1; 8 nucleotides line up with TRBD2. CDR3 size: 18 residues. The germline gives CDR1 SGHNT, CDR2 YENEEA. V lost 5 bases to trimming and J lost 1 base; unmatched junction nucleotides: 13. CDR3 in DNA: TGTGCCAGCAGCACCCGTAAGCCGCGGGGGGATTCCTACAATGAGCAGTTCTTC. Its protein is CASSTRKPRGDSYNEQFF. The full variable domain, rest sourced from reference TRBV11-3 and TRBJ2-1, is EAGVVQSPRYKIIEKKQPVAFWCNPISGHNTLYWYLQNLGQGPELLIRYENEEAVDDSQLPKDRFSAERLKGVDSTLKIQPAELGDSAVYLCASSTRKPRGDSYNEQFFGPGTRLTVL.

J is TRBJ1-2 and V is TRBV6-5; a possible D gene is TRBD1 (5 bases). The CDR3 is 15 amino acids. Germline CDR1 and CDR2: MNHEY and SVGAGI. V lost 6 bases to trimming and J lost 4 bases, with 18 bases between them. As DNA, the CDR3 is TGTGCCAGCAGGACTTCACCGGGGGACGGCTATGGCTACACCTTC. Its protein product is CASRTSPGDGYGYTF.

The rearrangement uses TRBV5-1 and TRBJ2-7, with 9 bases aligning to TRBD1. The CDR3 is 15 residues long. The junction had 3 bases not matched to a gene; V was cut back by 2 bases and J by 0 bases. The germline CDR1 and CDR2 sequences are SGHRS and YFSETQ. CDR3 DNA: TGCGCCAGCAGCTTCGACAGGGGGGTCTCCTACGAGCAGTACTTC. Translating gives CASSFDRGVSYEQYF.

The V call is TRBV11-2, the J call TRBJ1-3; D gene unclear. The CDR3 extends over 15 amino acids. Germline V CDR1 and CDR2: SGHAT, FQNNGV. V lost 2 bases and J 0 bases, leaving 8 bases between the germline ends. This CDR3 reads CASSLTTVSGNTIYF. The CDR3 DNA reads as TGTGCCAGCAGCTTAACCACAGTCTCTGGAAACACCATATATTTT.

The gene calls are TRBV6-5 and TRBJ1-1; 8 positions agree with TRBD1. J lost 4 bases, V lost 6 bases, and 7 bases had no gene match. From germline, CDR1 is MNHEY and CDR2 SVGAGI. The CDR3 sequence is 14 residues long. The CDR3 DNA sequence: TGTGCCAGCAGCGTTGACAGGGGAGGCACTGAAGCTTTCTTT. It is translated as CASSVDRGGTEAFF.

V and J are TRBV19 and TRBJ2-5, with D hard to call. Germline lookup yields CDR1 LNHDA and CDR2 SQIVND (reference sequence). V lost 7 bases and J lost 4, with 16 bases in between. The length of the CDR3 is 14 residues. CDR3 sequence: CASTEAIGAETQYF. The CDR3 coding sequence is TGTGCCAGTACCGAGGCCATAGGTGCAGAGACCCAGTACTTC.

V and J are TRBV2 and TRBJ1-5; TRBD1 might be the D (5 bases). The CDR3 extends over 15 amino acids. V was cut by 1 base and J by 7 bases, with 14 bases left in between. The germline V gene encodes CDR1 SNHLY and CDR2 FYNNEI. The CDR3 DNA follows: TGTGCCAGCAGTGAAGTTGCGGGGGAGGGGCAGCCCCAGCATTTT. It translates to CASSEVAGEGQPQHF.